This TCR beta chain derives from a study of memory CD4+ T cells and cytomegalovirus serostatus. The wider study: Donors were healthy Belgian adults, fewer than ten CMV seropositive and roughly 25 seronegative. Whole-study findings and limits: Each of fewer than 80 CMV-associated TCRbeta sequences occurred in one to five individuals. The CMV-associated TCR signature appears largely within the CD4+ memory repertoire.

Single viable CD3+CD4+CD8-CD45RO+ cells were sorted as the memory CD4+ T cells. The authors' processing: After removing out-of-frame reads, around 2 million distinct TCRbeta sequences remained. The repertoire was sequenced with immunoSEQ multiplex PCR; TCRdb's copy has only in-frame clones and lacks some. That table supplies the V and J calls and clone size; D and trimming were determined from the DNA. The sample holds 38,000 or so clones; roughly 83% are singletons and the top ten take approximately 0.79%. On this clone: Its antigen is as yet unknown.

Germline V gives CDR1 SGHTA, CDR2 FQGNSA. V was shortened by 4 bases and J by 7 bases, with 14 bases between the two germline ends. This CDR3 has 15 residues. The TCR was taken from an adult in good health and CMV-seronegative. Sequencing was done on a sample of memory CD4+ T cells from blood. The genes are TRBV7-2 and TRBJ1-6; D possibly corresponds to TRBD1 (6 bases). CDR3 DNA sequence: TGTGCCAGCAGCTCCTTACAGGGTCTAAATTCACCCCTCCACTTT. Its translation is CASSSLQGLNSPLHF.